This T cell receptor beta chain was obtained from a study of regulatory T cells in long-lasting Graves disease. This clonotype has a count of ten or more. Arm-PCR of CDR3 regions and iRepertoire HTBI primers were the basis on which TCR beta libraries were built. One entry per CDR3 protein, called by TCRdb with MiXCR from the multiplex PCR reads. The sample holds about 400,000 distinct CDR3 sequences, 14% to 15% seen once. This CDR3 contains 14 residues. Germline V gene sequence: CDR1 SNHLY, CDR2 FYNNEI. The J segment lost 10 bases and the V segment lost 6 bases, leaving 10 bases of the junction unmatched. Described time point: newly diagnosed GD, antithyroid drugs for less than 3 months. Extracted RNA from PBMCs served as the source of the TCR library. These data were also reused for a study on T cells in Graves' hyperthyroidism and ophthalmopathy.

The input for sequencing was peripheral blood mononuclear cells (PBMCs), taken at new diagnosis, from a patient treated with antithyroid drugs. This rearrangement joins TRBV2 to TRBJ1-2, with TRBD1 matching 11 bases. The receptor comes from a woman in her 40s with Graves disease. The CDR3: CASRTAGTGGVYTF. In DNA form, the CDR3 reads TGTGCCAGCAGGACGGCCGGGACAGGGGGTGTCTACACCTTC.